The 2 T cell receptor beta chains below come from one sample, sequenced in a study of blood T cell repertoires in COVID-19. Method: immunoSEQ multiplex PCR; TCRdb's copy keeps in-frame clones and lacks some. The sample includes approximately 300,000 clones, 85% of them seen just once. Sequencing was carried out using PBMCs or T cells enriched from blood (not recorded which). The source is a woman younger than 45 who had been exposed to COVID-19.

This chain uses TRBV4-1 with TRBJ1-3; no clear D gene. The CDR3 extends over 15 amino acids. Germline V gene lookup returns CDR1 MGHRA and CDR2 YSYEKL. V lost 0 bases and J 3 bases, leaving 9 bases between the germline ends. The CDR3 here is CASSQDYTYGNTIYF. The CDR3 bases are TGCGCCAGCAGCCAAGATTACACGTATGGAAACACCATATATTTT.

Only a few counts were recorded for this clone. The V call is TRBV7-2, the J call TRBJ1-2, with TRBD1 as a possible D gene (5 bases). V lost 2 bases and J 8 bases, leaving 9 bases between the germline ends. The CDR3 extends over 12 amino acids. CDR1 and CDR2 from the germline V gene are SGHTA and FQGNSA. The CDR3 sequence is CASSLYGGGYTF. The CDR3 DNA is TGTGCCAGCAGCTTATACGGGGGAGGCTACACCTTC.